The 25 T cell receptor beta chains presented below share a single source sample, sequenced in a study of T cells in Graves' hyperthyroidism and ophthalmopathy (dated by TCRdb to between 2017 and 2020). Libraries were built with multiplex PCR. Sequencing used an Illumina HiSeq 2000. The TCR beta CDR3 regions were amplified from RNA transcripts. The first round of RT-PCR for the TCR CDR3 was performed with the HTBI primer set and the Qiagen OneStep RT-PCR kit. In TCRdb, the public reads were trimmed at Q25 with fastp and aligned with MiXCR, with productive beta chains retained. All rows with the same CDR3 protein become a single entry with the most common DNA and genes. The sample table shows about 600,000 distinct CDR3 sequences, and roughly 15% are seen once. Approximately 12% of the sample belongs to the ten largest clones. What was sequenced was blood. Every receptor here comes from a woman aged 45-65 years with Graves' ophthalmopathy.

This clonotype was counted ten times or more. The chain is built from TRBV5-8 and TRBJ2-1; unclear D gene. This CDR3 comprises 15 residues. V was shortened by 2 bases and J by 7 bases, with 16 bases between the two germline ends. Germline-derived CDR1 and CDR2 are SGHTS and YDEGEE. In nucleotides, the CDR3 is TGTGCCAGCAGCTTCGGCTGGATTAGAGCTAATGAGCAGTTCTTC. It is translated as CASSFGWIRANEQFF.

This clonotype has a count of ten or more. The genes are TRBV28 and TRBJ1-2; 9 bases fit TRBD1. The trim removed 6 bases at V and 8 bases at J, leaving 7 bases unmatched. Looked up from germline, CDR1 is MDHEN and CDR2 is SYDVKM. CDR3 length: 13 amino acids. This chain's CDR3 is CASSPGDRAGYTF. CDR3 bases: TGTGCCAGCAGCCCAGGGGACAGGGCGGGCTACACCTTC.

This clonotype appeared many times. V gene TRBV7-9 combines with J gene TRBJ2-2; 12 nucleotides align to TRBD2. Germline loops: CDR1 SEHNR, CDR2 FQNEAQ (reference sequence). Trimming took 5 bases from V and 7 from J; bases not matched to a gene: 14. The CDR3 runs to 18 residues. The CDR3 nucleotides are TGTGCCAGCAGCAACCCCCGGCTAGCGGGAGGGCCTGGCGGGGAGCTGTTTTTT. Translated, it gives CASSNPRLAGGPGGELFF.

The sample holds a few counts of this clonotype. The chain combines TRBV19 with TRBJ2-1, with 10 bases matching TRBD2. J was trimmed by 8 bases and V by 7 bases; bases with no gene match: 11. In germline, CDR1 is LNHDA, CDR2 SQIVND (reference sequence). The CDR3 is 15 amino acids. For the CDR3, the DNA is TGTGCCAGTAACCCTGGGACTAGCGATTTTCATGAGCAGTTCTTC. This translates into CASNPGTSDFHEQFF.

The chain links TRBV19 to TRBJ1-5, with TRBD1 as a possible D gene (5 bases). The CDR3 length is 15 residues. Trimming removed 6 bases from V and 9 bases from J, with 21 bases in between. Germline lookup yields CDR1 LNHDA and CDR2 SQIVND (reference sequence). For the CDR3, the DNA is TGTGCCAGTAGCAAAATCCAGGGCCGGTTTCGGCCCCAGCATTTT. This sequence encodes CASSKIQGRFRPQHF.

At least ten counts were recorded for this clonotype. The V and J genes are TRBV11-3 and TRBJ1-2, with D perhaps TRBD1 (6 bases). V lost 1 base and J 6 bases, leaving 15 bases between the germline ends. Germline V gene sequence: CDR1 SGHNT, CDR2 YENEEA. The CDR3 totals 15 residues. The CDR3 reads CASSLGTVKGDGYTF. The DNA for the CDR3 is TGTGCCAGCAGCTTAGGGACAGTCAAAGGGGATGGCTACACCTTC.

This clonotype came up many times. The chain has TRBV20-1 and TRBJ2-5; 8 bases agree with TRBD2. The J segment lost 5 bases and the V segment lost 3 bases, leaving 2 bases of the junction unmatched. Per germline, CDR1 DFQATT and CDR2 SNEGSKA (reference sequence). The length of the CDR3 is 12 residues. CDR3 sequence: CSASGRGETQYF. CDR3 nucleotide sequence: TGCAGTGCTAGCGGGAGGGGTGAGACCCAGTACTTC.

Many counts were recorded for this clonotype. This chain uses TRBV5-8 with TRBJ1-2; no reliable D call. The V end was cut by 5 bases, the J end by 8 bases, with 19 bases between. Germline V gives CDR1 SGHTS, CDR2 YDEGEE. The CDR3 consists of 14 residues. The CDR3 is CASRDATRLGGYTF. The DNA for the CDR3 is TGTGCCAGCAGGGACGCTACAAGACTCGGGGGCTACACCTTC.

This clonotype has at least ten counts. V gene TRBV7-9 combines with J gene TRBJ1-1; no reliable D call. Deletions cut 1 base from V and 0 bases from J, with 12 bases between. The CDR3 runs 16 residues. The germline V gene encodes CDR1 SEHNR and CDR2 FQNEAQ (reference sequence). CDR3 sequence (DNA): TGTGCCAGCAGCTTAGGGACCGTCGTATTGAACACTGAAGCTTTCTTT. The encoded protein is CASSLGTVVLNTEAFF. The full variable domain, rest sourced from reference TRBV7-9 and TRBJ1-1, is DTGVSQNPRHKITKRGQNVTFRCDPISEHNRLYWYRQTLGQGPEFLTYFQNEAQLEKSRLLSDRFSAERPKGSFSTLEIQRTEQGDSAMYLCASSLGTVVLNTEAFFGQGTRLTVV.

In this sample, this clonotype turned up a few times. The chain is built from TRBV19 and TRBJ2-1; D not certain. CDR3 length: 11 amino acids. Trimming removed 3 bases at V and 10 bases at J, with 7 bases between. The V gene's germline CDR1 is LNHDA and CDR2 SQIVND (reference sequence). CDR3 DNA sequence: TGTGCCAGTAGTATGGAGAACGAGCAGTTCTTC. It encodes CASSMENEQFF. The full variable domain, its missing parts supplied by reference TRBV19 and TRBJ2-1, is DGGITQSPKYLFRKEGQNVTLSCEQNLNHDAMYWYRQDPGQGLRLIYYSQIVNDFQKGDIAEGYSVSREKKESFPLTVTSAQKNPTAFYLCASSMENEQFFGPGTRLTVL.

This clonotype was recorded many times. The chain uses TRBV27 and TRBJ1-4, with D perhaps matching TRBD1 (6 bases). V lost 5 bases and J lost 3, with 10 bases in between. This CDR3 comprises 14 residues. Looked up from germline, CDR1 is MNHEY and CDR2 is SMNVEV (reference sequence). The CDR3 sequence: CASSLRTANEKLFF. The CDR3 bases are TGTGCCAGCAGTCTCAGGACAGCTAATGAAAAACTGTTTTTT.

This clonotype came up a few times. The chain combines TRBV7-2 with TRBJ1-1; TRBD1 matches at 10 bases. Germline CDR1 SGHTA, CDR2 FQGNSA. The CDR3 has 15 residues. Trimming cost V 4 bases and J 4 bases; bases outside gene matches: 6. The CDR3 reads CASSSTGQGSTEAFF. Written as DNA, the CDR3 is TGTGCCAGCAGCTCCACGGGACAGGGGTCCACTGAAGCTTTCTTT.

This clonotype was detected ten times or more. V is TRBV14 and J is TRBJ2-1; 11 bases line up with TRBD2. CDR3 length: 16 amino acids. Trimming cost V 0 bases and J 5 bases; bases outside gene matches: 3. Looked up from germline, CDR1 is SGHDN and CDR2 is FVKESK. The CDR3 sequence: CASSQELLAGDNEQFF. In DNA form, the CDR3 reads TGTGCCAGCAGCCAAGAATTACTAGCGGGAGACAATGAGCAGTTCTTC.

This clonotype was recorded many times. The chain is built from TRBV5-1 and TRBJ1-1; D unclear. The ends were cut back, 1 base at V and 7 bases at J, with 11 bases in the middle. The germline V gene encodes CDR1 SGHRS and CDR2 YFSETQ. The CDR3 runs 13 residues. CDR3 in amino acids: CASSLTVTSEAFF. Written as DNA, the CDR3 is TGCGCCAGCAGCTTGACAGTAACAAGTGAAGCTTTCTTT.

This sequence joins TRBV6-5 and TRBJ1-2, with no clear D. This CDR3 is 16 amino acids long. V was clipped by 1 base and J by 1 base, with 13 bases between them. Germline CDR1 reads MNHEY; CDR2 reads SVGAGI. The CDR3 spells CASSYLLAKGNYGYTF. DNA for the CDR3: TGTGCCAGCAGTTACTTATTAGCCAAGGGTAACTATGGCTACACCTTC.

This clonotype came up many times. The chain is built from TRBV28 and TRBJ2-5; the D call may be TRBD1 or TRBD2 (5 bases each). Looked up from germline, CDR1 is MDHEN and CDR2 is SYDVKM. The CDR3 spans 16 residues. V was pared by 2 bases and J by 3 bases, with 16 bases between. The CDR3 DNA reads TGTGCCAGCAGTTTACCCTCTTGGGGGTTCGAAGAGACCCAGTACTTC. Translating it yields CASSLPSWGFEETQYF.

A word on this clonotype: One end of the junction varies from germline; a read error may be responsible. CDR3 nucleotides: TGTGCCAGCACCCGACTAGCGGGAGACAACGAGCAGCTCTTC. Protein sequence: CASTRLAGDNEQLF. This rearrangement joins TRBV7-3 to TRBJ2-7; the match to TRBD2 covers 12 bases. The CDR3 is 14 residues long. Germline CDR1 and CDR2: SGHTA and FQGTGA. Supplemented by reference TRBV7-3 and TRBJ2-7, the full variable domain reads GAGVSQTPSNKVTEKGKYVELRCDPISGHTALYWYRQSLGQGPEFLIYFQGTGAADDSGLPNDRFFAVRPEGSVSTLKIQRTERGDSAVYLCASTRLAGDNEQLFGPGTRLTVT.

This clonotype was counted between two and nine times. This sequence joins TRBV14 and TRBJ2-1; D unclear. Trimming took 1 base from V and 13 from J, leaving 14 bases between them. This CDR3 is 13 amino acids long. CDR1 SGHDN and CDR2 FVKESK come from the germline V gene. The CDR3 spells CASSQVQASSQFF. As DNA, the CDR3 is TGTGCCAGCAGCCAAGTTCAGGCTTCCTCTCAGTTCTTC. Looking up the rest from reference TRBV14 and TRBJ2-1 gives the full variable domain: EAGVTQFPSHSVIEKGQTVTLRCDPISGHDNLYWYRRVMGKEIKFLLHFVKESKQDESGMPNNRFLAERTGGTYSTLKVQPAELEDSGVYFCASSQVQASSQFFGPGTRLTVL.

This clonotype was seen ten or more times. This chain connects TRBV7-3 to TRBJ2-3; 13 positions match TRBD2. V lost 5 bases, J lost 4 bases, and 6 bases stayed unmatched. This CDR3 region has 16 residues. Germline CDR1 SGHTA, CDR2 FQGTGA. For the CDR3, the DNA is TGTGCCAGCAGCGCGACTAGCGGGAGGTTTGCAGATACGCAGTATTTT. This gives the protein CASSATSGRFADTQYF.

The chain combines TRBV7-2 with TRBJ2-2, with D tentatively TRBD1 (6 bases). V was trimmed by 2 bases and J by 6 bases, leaving 7 bases between them. The CDR3 length is 13 residues. CDR1 SGHTA and CDR2 FQGNSA come from the germline V gene. The CDR3 DNA sequence: TGTGCCAGCAGCTTAAACAGGGCCGGGGAGCTGTTTTTT. The encoded protein is CASSLNRAGELFF.

In its sample, this clonotype was seen many times. The gene calls are TRBV27 and TRBJ2-7, with a tentative D call TRBD2 (6 bases). The V gene's germline CDR1 is MNHEY and CDR2 SMNVEV (reference sequence). Trimming shortened V by 6 bases and J by 0 bases, and 12 bases separated the two germline ends. The CDR3 runs 14 residues. CDR3 DNA sequence: TGTGCCAGCAGCGGCGGGACGTTCTCCTACGAGCAGTACTTC. Translation: CASSGGTFSYEQYF.

This clonotype has at least ten counts. This chain connects TRBV19 to TRBJ2-1; D is possibly TRBD2 (6 bases). This CDR3 spans 15 amino acids. The V gene lost 0 bases and the J gene lost 5 bases, with 11 bases spanning the gap. CDR1 is LNHDA, CDR2 SQIVND, per germline (reference sequence). This CDR3 reads CASSIEGGIDNEQFF. CDR3 coding DNA: TGTGCCAGTAGTATAGAAGGCGGGATCGACAATGAGCAGTTCTTC.

This clonotype was found many times. The chain combines TRBV20-1 with TRBJ2-1; TRBD2 matches 8 bases. From germline, CDR1 is DFQATT and CDR2 SNEGSKA (reference sequence). The ends lost 3 bases at V and 7 bases at J; junction bases unmatched: 17. CDR3 length: 17 amino acids. CDR3 residues: CSASPSKTGGPRNEQFF. CDR3 coding DNA: TGCAGTGCTAGTCCCTCAAAAACGGGAGGGCCCAGGAATGAGCAGTTCTTC.

Many counts were recorded for this clonotype. The rearrangement links TRBV5-1 to TRBJ2-1, with 10 bases that match TRBD2. J lost 6 bases, V lost 5 bases, and 8 bases had no gene match. Per germline, CDR1 SGHRS and CDR2 YFSETQ. The CDR3 sequence is 15 residues long. CDR3 region: CASRLSGRALNEQFF. The DNA of the CDR3 is TGCGCCAGCAGACTGAGCGGGAGGGCCCTCAATGAGCAGTTCTTC.

This clonotype was recorded many times. V gene TRBV6-1 combines with J gene TRBJ2-7; perhaps D is TRBD1 or TRBD2 (6 bases each). The CDR3 has 16 amino acids. Germline CDR1 is MNHNS and CDR2 is SASEGT. V lost 1 base, J lost 2 bases, and 15 bases lay in between. The CDR3 DNA reads TGTGCCAGCAGTGAAGGGAGGGGGAGCAAGCCCTACGAGCAGTACTTC. It codes for CASSEGRGSKPYEQYF.